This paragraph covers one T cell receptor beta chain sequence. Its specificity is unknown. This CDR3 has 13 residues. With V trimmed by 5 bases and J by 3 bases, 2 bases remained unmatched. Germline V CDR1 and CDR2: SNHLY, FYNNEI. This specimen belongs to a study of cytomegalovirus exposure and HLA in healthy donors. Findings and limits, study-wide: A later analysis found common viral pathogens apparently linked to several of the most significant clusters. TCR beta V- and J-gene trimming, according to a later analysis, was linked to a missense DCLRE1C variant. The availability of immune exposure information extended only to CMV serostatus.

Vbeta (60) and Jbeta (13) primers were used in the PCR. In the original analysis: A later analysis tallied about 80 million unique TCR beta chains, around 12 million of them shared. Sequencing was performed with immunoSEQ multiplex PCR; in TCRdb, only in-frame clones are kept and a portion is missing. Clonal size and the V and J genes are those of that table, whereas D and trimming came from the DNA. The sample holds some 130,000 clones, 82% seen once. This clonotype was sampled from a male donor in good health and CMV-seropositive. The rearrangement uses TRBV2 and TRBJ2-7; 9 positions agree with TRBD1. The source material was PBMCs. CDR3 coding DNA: TGTGCCAGCAGTCGGGACAGGGACTACGAGCAGTACTTC. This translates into CASSRDRDYEQYF.